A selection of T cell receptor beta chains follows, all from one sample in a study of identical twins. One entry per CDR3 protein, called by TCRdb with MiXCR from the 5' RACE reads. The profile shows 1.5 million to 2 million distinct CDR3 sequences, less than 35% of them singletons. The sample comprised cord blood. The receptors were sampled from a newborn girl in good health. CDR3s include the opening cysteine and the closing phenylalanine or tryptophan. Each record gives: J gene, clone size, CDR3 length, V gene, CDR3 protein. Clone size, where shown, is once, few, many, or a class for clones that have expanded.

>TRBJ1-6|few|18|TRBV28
CASSLFLAGLSYNSPLHF
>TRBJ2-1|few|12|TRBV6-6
CASSHSVPEQFF
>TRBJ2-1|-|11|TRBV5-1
CASSSRDLRFF
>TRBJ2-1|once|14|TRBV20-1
CSAPKRVRLNKQFF
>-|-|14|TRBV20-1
CSAEGTGGFYEQYF
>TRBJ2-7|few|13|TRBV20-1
CSGPPGLSYEQYF
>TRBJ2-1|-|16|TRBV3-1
CASSRFLAGGYNEQFF
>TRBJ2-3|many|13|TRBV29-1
CSVEINTLDTQYF
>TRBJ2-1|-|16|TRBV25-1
CASSESGPTLYNEQFF
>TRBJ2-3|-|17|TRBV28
CASSHLLSTTLTDTQYF
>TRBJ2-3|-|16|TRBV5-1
CASSSGLTTSTDTQYF
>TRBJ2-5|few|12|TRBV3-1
CASSQSLETQYF
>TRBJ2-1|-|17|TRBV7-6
CASSFLSGGSSYNEQFF
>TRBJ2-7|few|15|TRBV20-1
CSAREPAGHSGEQYF
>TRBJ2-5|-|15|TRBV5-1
CASSLQPLAQETQYF
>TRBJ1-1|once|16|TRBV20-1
CSARVGQGFRIAEAFF
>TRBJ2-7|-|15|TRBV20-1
CSALRTSGRDNEQYF
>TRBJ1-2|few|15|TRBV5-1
CASSLDRQGLYGYTF
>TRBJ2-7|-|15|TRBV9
CASSDGRQGYYEQYF
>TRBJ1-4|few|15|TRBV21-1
CASSENRGSNEKLFF
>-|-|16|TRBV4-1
CASSQEEGRSYNEQYF
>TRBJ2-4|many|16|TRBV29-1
CSFQNRRYLAKNIQYF
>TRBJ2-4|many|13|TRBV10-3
CAISGTAQNIQYF
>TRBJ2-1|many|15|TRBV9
CASSGDYPLWNEQFF
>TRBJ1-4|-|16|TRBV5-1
CASSPTPRDNNEKLFF
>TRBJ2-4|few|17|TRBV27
CASSPYPEGRTKNIQYF
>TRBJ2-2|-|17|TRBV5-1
CASSPGTGVPNTGELFF
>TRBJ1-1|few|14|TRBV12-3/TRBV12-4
CASSWQGGSTEAFF
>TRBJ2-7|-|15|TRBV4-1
CASSQYSSTGDEQYF
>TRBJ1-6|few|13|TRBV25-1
CTSSGQINSPLHF
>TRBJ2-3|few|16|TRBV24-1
CATSDYSGRSTDTQYF
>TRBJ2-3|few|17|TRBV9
CASSVEPSGRGTDTQYF
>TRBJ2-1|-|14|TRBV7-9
CASSLELDSNEQFF
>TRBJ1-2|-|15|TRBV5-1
CASSLVVGARGGYTF
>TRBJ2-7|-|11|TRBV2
CARGPAYEQYF
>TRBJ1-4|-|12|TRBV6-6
CASSRGQGKLFF
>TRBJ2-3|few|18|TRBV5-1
CASSLGLAGVSGTDTQYF
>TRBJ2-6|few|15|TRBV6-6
CASSKQGAGANVLTF
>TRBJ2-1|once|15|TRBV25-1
CASSEASGSDNEQFF
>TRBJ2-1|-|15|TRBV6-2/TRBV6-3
CASSYLASSYNEQFF
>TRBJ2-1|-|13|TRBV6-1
CASSALVHNEQFF
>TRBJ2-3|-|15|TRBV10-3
CAISESAGITDTQYF
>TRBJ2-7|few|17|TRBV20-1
CSAREPGLAGGPYEQYF
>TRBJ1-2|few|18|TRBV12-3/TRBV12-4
CASSPRYRDRGANYGYTF
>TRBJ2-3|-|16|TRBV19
CASSTGTSGFTDTQYF
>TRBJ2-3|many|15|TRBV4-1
CASSRVGQNSDTQYF
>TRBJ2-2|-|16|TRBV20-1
CSAKRLAGTNTGELFF